Here is one T cell receptor (beta chain) with its context. The data belong to a study of T cell responses to AZD1222 COVID-19 vaccine. Profiled with immunoSEQ multiplex PCR; TCRdb holds only in-frame clones, not every one. The profile shows 150,000 to 200,000 clones, around 87% of them singletons. The germline V gene has CDR1 GTSNPN and CDR2 SVGIG (reference sequence). The CDR3 is 18 amino acids. V dropped 1 base and J dropped 2 bases, with 21 bases sitting between them. This receptor was identified in an adult in good health. This specimen consisted of peripheral blood, obtained on day 0 of MenACWY control vaccination. The V gene is TRBV30, the J gene TRBJ1-5; unclear D gene. The CDR3 sequence: CAWSGGFGRAGGNQPQHF. DNA for the CDR3: TGTGCCTGGAGTGGAGGTTTTGGAAGGGCCGGGGGCAATCAGCCCCAGCATTTT.